This record looks at one TCR beta chain sequence and its context. Its cognate antigen has yet to be identified. No much larger clone is present one base from it, and per-base qualities are unavailable. Read against the paper, the sample's time point label means: baseline before first vaccination. The vaccinee samples were drawn from two UK trials, COV001 and COV002, one of which was a single-blind randomized controlled phase 2/3 trial testing AZD1222 (ChAdOx1 nCoV-19) in healthy adults. For TCRbeta chain sequencing, PBMC samples were collected from trial participants at day 0 and at day 28 after the second dose. The CDR3 regions of human TCRbeta chains were analyzed by immunosequencing. The authors' pipeline ran thus. TCRs in the repertoires were matched against a reference library of SARS-CoV-2-specific TCRs that had been generated with the MIRA antigen-specificity platform. Breadth meant the fraction of unique TCRs that were SARS-CoV-2-associated, whereas depth meant the fraction of total T cells that were SARS-CoV-2-associated. Using the MIRA data, each spike-specific TCR was assigned both to the spike region to which the TCR was reactive and to a CD4 or CD8 class. Log10-transformed breadth and depth values were compared by one-way ANOVA with Sidak's multiple comparisons tests. Imported from immuneACCESS, the table was reduced by TCRdb to in-frame sequences with V and J called. These copies leave out some clones; in studies compared against another copy, an unresolved V gene accounts for under half, and the cause of the remainder is not known. The V and J calls and clone size were taken over from that table, and D and trimming were inferred from the DNA. In all, the sample holds some 110,000 clones, and around 87% of those were seen once. The top ten hold about 2.5% of the sample.

The CDR3 sequence holds 13 residues, the cysteine and phenylalanine included. The entry retains the CDR3 DNA only, 39 bases that are in frame from base 1. V is shortened by 7 bases, J by 6 bases, and the region joining them spans 15 bases. For CDR1 and CDR2, the germline V gene lists SQVTM and ANQGSEA. The sample comes from a study of T cell responses to AZD1222 COVID-19 vaccine (dated by TCRdb to the early 2020s). General notes on the study: AZD1222 recipients given second doses at about 4 weeks or at about 12 weeks were pooled, since spike-specific TCR depth and breadth were not found to differ between the two schedules. A total of around 240 trial participants underwent TCR sequencing, of whom 207 had received two doses of AZD1222 and some 26 had received two doses of the MenACWY control vaccine. Trial participants were enrolled into age subgroups of 18-55, 56-69 and 70-plus years, which contained about 150, 28 and 57 TCR-sequenced participants, respectively. What the study reported, not specific to this receptor: Participants were mostly white British and included more females than males, and it was suggested by the authors that clonal diversity may have been underestimated. Conclusions about previously exposed vaccinees are limited because only a handful of AZD1222 recipients were SARS-CoV-2 seropositive at baseline. After two AZD1222 doses, spike-specific TCR breadth and depth were significantly higher than at day 0 and than in MenACWY recipients. CD4 TCRs associated with the vaccine covered the entire spike protein, and the dominant responses were in regions 160-218 and 743-854. The 56-69-year group was small, and its depth increase did not reach significance, likely because of low power. Epitopes outside the regions mutated in the B.1.351 and B.1.1.7 variants were reportedly recognized by nearly half of the unique spike-specific TCRs. Because no day 14 peak-response samples were available, repertoires were characterized only after the peak T cell response.

The receptor was isolated from an adult in good health. Recombination joined TRBV29-1 with TRBJ1-4; TRBD1 is possibly the D segment (5 matching bases). Sequenced material: peripheral blood, taken on day 0 of AZD1222 vaccination. Here is the DNA: TGCAGCGCACAGACAGCAGGTGATGAAAAACTGTTTTTT. Translation gives CSAQTAGDEKLFF.